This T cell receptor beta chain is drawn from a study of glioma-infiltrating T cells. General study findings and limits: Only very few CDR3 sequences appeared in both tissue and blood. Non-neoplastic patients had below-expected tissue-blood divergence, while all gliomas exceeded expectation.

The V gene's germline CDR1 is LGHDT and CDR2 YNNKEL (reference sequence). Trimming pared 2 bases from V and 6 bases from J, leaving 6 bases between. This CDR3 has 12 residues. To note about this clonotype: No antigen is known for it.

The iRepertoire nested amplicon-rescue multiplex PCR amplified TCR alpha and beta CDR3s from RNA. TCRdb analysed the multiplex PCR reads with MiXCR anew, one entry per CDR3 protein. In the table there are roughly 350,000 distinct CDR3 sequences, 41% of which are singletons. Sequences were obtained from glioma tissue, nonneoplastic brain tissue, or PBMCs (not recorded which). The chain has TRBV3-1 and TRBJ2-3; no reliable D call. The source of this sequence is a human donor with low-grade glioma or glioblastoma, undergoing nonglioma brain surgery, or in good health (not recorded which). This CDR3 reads CASSQPADTQYF. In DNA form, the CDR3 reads TGTGCCAGCAGCCAACCAGCGGATACGCAGTATTTT.